This T cell receptor (beta chain) comes out of a study of shared clonotypes between healthy human individuals. The V end lost 4 bases, the J end lost 5 bases, and 17 bases lay between the germline ends. Germline CDR1 MNHEY, CDR2 SVGAGI. The CDR3 spans 16 residues. Libraries were prepared by immunoSEQ multiplex PCR; TCRdb keeps only in-frame clonotypes and omits some of them. The table lists about 1 million clones, about 75% of them singletons, with approximately 1.5% in the top ten. This receptor was taken from a man between 18 and 29 years old in good health. The genes are TRBV6-5 and TRBJ2-2; tentatively, D is TRBD2 (6 bases). The material sequenced was memory CD4+ T cells sorted from blood. Subset defined: CD45RA-negative fraction. The CDR3 protein is CASSSPPGRGTGELFF. DNA for the CDR3: TGTGCCAGCAGTTCGCCCCCCGGGAGAGGGACCGGGGAGCTGTTTTTT.